The entry below describes one TCR beta chain. The data derive from a study of T cells in Graves' hyperthyroidism and ophthalmopathy. The source material, RNA transcripts, was used to amplify TCR beta CDR3 regions. When the TCR CDR3 underwent first-round RT-PCR, the HTBI primer set was used. TCRdb reprocessed the multiplex PCR reads via MiXCR and lists one record per CDR3 protein. The table has roughly 600,000 distinct CDR3 sequences, roughly 15% seen once. This clonotype was obtained from a woman in her 50s with Graves' ophthalmopathy. The sequenced sample was blood.

CDR3 coding DNA: TGTGCCAGCAGCTTCAGGGACTTAAACAATGAGCAGTTCTTC. Its translation is CASSFRDLNNEQFF. This chain connects TRBV7-9 to TRBJ2-1; D perhaps matches TRBD2 (6 bases). This CDR3 is 14 amino acids long. V was trimmed by 3 bases and J by 5 bases, leaving 11 bases between them. Germline V lookup: CDR1 SEHNR, CDR2 FQNEAQ (reference sequence).